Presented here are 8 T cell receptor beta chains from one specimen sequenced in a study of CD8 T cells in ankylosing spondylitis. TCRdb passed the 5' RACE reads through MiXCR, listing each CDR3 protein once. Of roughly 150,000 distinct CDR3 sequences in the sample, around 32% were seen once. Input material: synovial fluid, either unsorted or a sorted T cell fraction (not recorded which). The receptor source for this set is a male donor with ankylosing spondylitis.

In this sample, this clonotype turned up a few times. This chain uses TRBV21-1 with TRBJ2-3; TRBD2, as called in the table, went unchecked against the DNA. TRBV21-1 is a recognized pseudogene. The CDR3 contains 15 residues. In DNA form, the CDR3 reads TGTGCCAGCAGCAAGGGACTAGCGGAGACAGATACGCAGTATTTT. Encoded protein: CASSKGLAETDTQYF.

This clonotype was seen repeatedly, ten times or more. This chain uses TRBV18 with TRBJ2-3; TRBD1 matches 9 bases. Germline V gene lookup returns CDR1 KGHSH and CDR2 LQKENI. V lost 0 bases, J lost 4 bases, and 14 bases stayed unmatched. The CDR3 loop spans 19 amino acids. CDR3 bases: TGTGCCAGCTCACCACCGCGGACAGGGGTGGAACGGAACCCAGATACGCAGTATTTT. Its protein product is CASSPPRTGVERNPDTQYF.

The CDR3, as DNA: TGCAGTGCTAGAGATCCGTCTTCTAGCACAGATACGCAGTATTTT. It is translated as CSARDPSSSTDTQYF. J is TRBJ2-3 and V is TRBV20-1; D unclear. Between the trimmed V and J ends, which lost 0 bases and 0 bases, there was a span of 10 bases. Germline CDR1 and CDR2: DFQATT and SNEGSKA (reference sequence). The CDR3 is 15 amino acids.

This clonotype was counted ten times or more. The CDR3 sequence: CASTPGRGRSYEQYF. For the CDR3, the DNA is TGTGCCAGCACCCCCGGCCGAGGACGATCCTACGAGCAGTACTTC. The chain has TRBV6-1 and TRBJ2-7; D is unclear. The CDR3 runs 15 residues. Germline loops: CDR1 MNHNS, CDR2 SASEGT. V was shortened by 7 bases and J by 1 base, with 17 bases between the two germline ends.

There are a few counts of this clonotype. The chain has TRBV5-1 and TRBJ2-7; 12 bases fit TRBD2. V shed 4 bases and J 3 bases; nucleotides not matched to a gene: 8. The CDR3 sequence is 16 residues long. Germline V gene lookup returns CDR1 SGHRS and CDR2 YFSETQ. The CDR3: CASSAGLAGPFYEQYF. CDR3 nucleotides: TGCGCCAGCAGCGCGGGACTAGCGGGCCCCTTCTACGAGCAGTACTTC. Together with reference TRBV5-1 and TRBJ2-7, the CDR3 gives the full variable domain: KAGVTQTPRYLIKTRGQQVTLSCSPISGHRSVSWYQQTPGQGLQFLFEYFSETQRNKGNFPGRFSGRQFSNSRSEMNVSTLELGDSALYLCASSAGLAGPFYEQYFGPGTRLTVT.

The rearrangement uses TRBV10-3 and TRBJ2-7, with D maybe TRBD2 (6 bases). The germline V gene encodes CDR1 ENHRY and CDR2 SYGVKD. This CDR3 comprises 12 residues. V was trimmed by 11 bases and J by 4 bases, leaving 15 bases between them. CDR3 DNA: TGTGCCGCGGGAATTCTCCCTTACGAGCAGTACTTC. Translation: CAAGILPYEQYF.

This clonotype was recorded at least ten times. CDR3 residues: CASSPDSRNTIYF. The CDR3 region has the DNA TGCGCCAGCAGCCCGGACAGTCGGAACACCATATATTTT. The chain employs TRBV5-1 and TRBJ1-3, with a weak D call TRBD1 (6 bases). The CDR3 is made up of 13 amino acids. The germline V gene has CDR1 SGHRS and CDR2 YFSETQ. Trimming stripped 4 bases from V and 7 bases from J, with 12 bases between.

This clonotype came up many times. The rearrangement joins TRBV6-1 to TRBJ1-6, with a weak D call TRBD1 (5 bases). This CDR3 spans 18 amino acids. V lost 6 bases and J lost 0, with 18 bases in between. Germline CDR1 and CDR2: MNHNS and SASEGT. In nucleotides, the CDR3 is TGTGCCAGCAGATCTGGGACGGCTACGAGCTCCTATAATTCACCCCTCCACTTT. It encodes CASRSGTATSSYNSPLHF.